Below, 22 T cell receptor beta chains from the same sample are listed, as sequenced in a study of regulatory T cells in long-lasting Graves disease. As to time point: newly diagnosed GD, antithyroid drugs for less than 3 months. The TCR library used RNA extracted from PBMCs. Through Arm-PCR of CDR3 regions and iRepertoire HTBI primers, TCR beta libraries were built. TCRdb passed the multiplex PCR reads through MiXCR, listing each CDR3 protein once. Of about 620,000 distinct CDR3 sequences in the sample, around 15% were seen once. The same specimen was also included in a second study, on T cells in Graves' hyperthyroidism and ophthalmopathy.

Here the sequenced sample was peripheral blood mononuclear cells (PBMCs), taken at new diagnosis, from a patient treated with antithyroid drugs. These receptors all come from a woman aged 25 to 39 with Graves disease.

This clonotype showed up many times. The chain is built from TRBV12-3 or TRBV12-4 and TRBJ2-1; 12 nucleotides line up with TRBD2. The V gene end was trimmed by 0 bases and the J gene end by 6 bases; junction bases not matched to a gene: 9. This CDR3 has 18 residues. The CDR3 DNA follows: TGTGCCAGCAGTTTAGCGCTAAGGGCTAGCGGGAGGGCCAATGAGCAGTTCTTC. The encoded protein is CASSLALRASGRANEQFF.

This clonotype was seen only a few times. The chain carries TRBV2 and TRBJ2-1, with 7 bases identical to TRBD1. Germline CDR1 and CDR2: SNHLY and FYNNEI. The length of the CDR3 is 13 residues. Trimming at V came to 6 bases and at J to 6 bases, leaving 5 bases not matched to a gene. The CDR3 region has the DNA TGTGCCAGCAGACAGGGGACGGCCAATGAGCAGTTCTTC. It codes for CASRQGTANEQFF.

This clonotype appeared a few times. With a much larger clone just one base away, this may be a read error. V usage is TRBV28 and J usage is TRBJ2-7; 11 bases match TRBD2. The length of the CDR3 is 16 residues. J was trimmed by 9 bases and V by 1 base; bases with no gene match: 11. CDR1 and CDR2 from the germline V gene are MDHEN and SYDVKM. This CDR3 is CASSLFRLAGTLGQYF. CDR3 bases: TGTGCCAGCAGTTTATTCCGACTAGCGGGGACTCTCGGGCAGTACTTC.

This clonotype occurred many times. The chain combines TRBV2 with TRBJ1-3; weak D call: TRBD1 (5 bases). Germline CDR1 SNHLY, CDR2 FYNNEI. V lost 10 bases and J 0 bases, leaving 13 bases between the germline ends. The CDR3 runs 14 residues. The CDR3 DNA sequence: TGTGCCACACCACAGGAACCCTCTGGAAACACCATATATTTT. Protein: CATPQEPSGNTIYF.

The chain has TRBV10-2 and TRBJ2-1; 7 nucleotides agree with TRBD2. With 8 bases clipped from V and 0 bases from J, the junction kept 4 bases outside the gene matches. Germline CDR1 WSHSY, CDR2 SAAADI. The CDR3 length is 14 residues. This chain's CDR3 is CASERGPSYNEQFF. The CDR3, as DNA: TGCGCCAGCGAGCGGGGCCCCTCCTACAATGAGCAGTTCTTC.

This clonotype was counted only a few times. This chain uses TRBV27 with TRBJ2-2; D is uncertain. Trimming shortened V by 6 bases and J by 8 bases, and 13 bases separated the two germline ends. The CDR3 contains 13 residues. The germline CDR1 and CDR2 sequences are MNHEY and SMNVEV (reference sequence). The CDR3 bases are TGTGCCAGCAGGAGGTACGCCGGTGGGGAGCTGTTTTTT. Protein product: CASRRYAGGELFF.

This clonotype was counted many times. The J gene is TRBJ2-1, the V gene TRBV28; 12 nucleotides line up with TRBD2. Looked up from germline, CDR1 is MDHEN and CDR2 is SYDVKM. The CDR3 is 17 amino acids. J lost 8 bases, V lost 5 bases, and 13 bases had no gene match. The CDR3 DNA is TGTGCCAGCAGTCCACGCCCGACTAGCGGGAGCATCGATGAGCAGTTCTTC. The encoded protein is CASSPRPTSGSIDEQFF.

This clonotype was detected many times. The chain combines TRBV11-2 with TRBJ2-7; a possible D gene is TRBD1 (6 bases). CDR3 size: 16 residues. V lost 4 bases and J 0 bases, leaving 16 bases between the germline ends. Germline V CDR1 and CDR2: SGHAT, FQNNGV. The CDR3 loop is CASSSLPGDLSYEQYF. The DNA of the CDR3 is TGTGCCAGCAGCTCCCTCCCAGGGGATCTCTCCTACGAGCAGTACTTC.

The V gene is TRBV28, the J gene TRBJ1-4, with a weak D call TRBD1 (5 bases). V was pared by 7 bases and J by 8 bases, with 17 bases between. The CDR3 contains 14 residues. Germline V lookup: CDR1 MDHEN, CDR2 SYDVKM. CDR3 DNA: TGTGCCAGCACCCCCGCAGGGTTCGGGGAAAAACTGTTTTTT. As protein: CASTPAGFGEKLFF.

This clonotype was counted at least ten times. The genes are TRBV24-1 and TRBJ1-5, with D perhaps TRBD1 (5 bases). Trimming shortened V by 2 bases and J by 0 bases, and 7 bases separated the two germline ends. The CDR3 is 15 amino acids. Germline CDR1 KGHDR, CDR2 SFDVKD. This chain's CDR3 is CATSDSGYSNQPQHF. As DNA, the CDR3 is TGTGCCACCAGTGATTCAGGGTATAGCAATCAGCCCCAGCATTTT.

Of note for this clonotype: A clone one base away is much larger, so this may be a read error. The chain links TRBV6-1 to TRBJ2-2, with TRBD1 identical over 7 bases. The CDR3 runs to 17 residues. Germline V lookup: CDR1 MNHNS, CDR2 SASEGT. V lost 8 bases, J lost 7 bases, and 19 bases stayed unmatched. CDR3 nucleotides: TGTGCCAGCGCCAACGGCAGACAGGGTCTTAAGGGCGGGGAGCTGTTTTTT. Amino acids: CASANGRQGLKGGELFF.

In its sample, this clonotype was seen many times. The chain recombines TRBV20-1 with TRBJ1-2; tentative D call: TRBD1 (5 bases). CDR3 length: 14 amino acids. V lost 1 base and J lost 8, with 17 bases in between. Germline CDR1 and CDR2: DFQATT and SNEGSKA (reference sequence). The CDR3: CSARASQGRSGYTF. As DNA, the CDR3 is TGCAGTGCTAGAGCGTCGCAGGGAAGGAGCGGCTACACCTTC.

In this sample, this clonotype turned up many times. The chain recombines TRBV29-1 with TRBJ2-5, with D perhaps assigned TRBD1 or TRBD2 (5 bases each). Trimming cost V 2 bases and J 0 bases, with 10 bases left between them. The CDR3 sequence is 14 residues long. Germline assignment: CDR1 SQVTM and CDR2 ANQGSEA. The chain's CDR3 is CSVERQRYQETQYF. CDR3 nucleotide sequence: TGCAGCGTTGAACGACAGCGGTACCAAGAGACCCAGTACTTC.

This clonotype was picked up one time. A far larger clone is only one base removed, so a read error is likely. The CDR3 DNA follows: TGTGCCAGCAGGTTTAACTATGGCTACACCTTC. It specifies CASRFNYGYTF. The chain uses TRBV6-1 and TRBJ1-2; D not certain. This CDR3 region has 11 residues. Trimming shortened V by 6 bases and J by 1 base, and 3 bases separated the two germline ends. In germline, CDR1 is MNHNS, CDR2 SASEGT.

The chain is built from TRBV28 and TRBJ2-5; D not certain. The CDR3 totals 12 residues. Germline values: CDR1 MDHEN, CDR2 SYDVKM. The V and J ends lost 5 bases and 7 bases respectively, with 11 bases between them. This chain's CDR3 is CASSPHLGTQYF. CDR3 sequence (DNA): TGTGCCAGCAGTCCTCACCTTGGGACCCAGTACTTC.

This chain uses TRBV3-1 with TRBJ1-2; D gene unclear. The CDR3 extends over 16 amino acids. Looked up from germline, CDR1 is LGHDT and CDR2 is YNNKEL (reference sequence). V was shortened by 2 bases and J by 3 bases, with 16 bases between the two germline ends. The DNA of the CDR3 is TGTGCCAGCAGCCAAAGCTTACTTGGGAGTCACTATGGCTACACCTTC. It encodes CASSQSLLGSHYGYTF.

The chain uses TRBV18 and TRBJ1-4, with a tentative D call TRBD1 (6 bases). The CDR3 consists of 16 residues. Trimming stripped 6 bases from V and 0 bases from J, with 14 bases between. Germline V gene lookup returns CDR1 KGHSH and CDR2 LQKENI. Here the CDR3 reads CASSATGNPTNEKLFF. CDR3 DNA: TGTGCCAGCTCGGCAACAGGGAACCCAACTAATGAAAAACTGTTTTTT.

This clonotype was recorded many times. This chain joins TRBV28 and TRBJ2-1; 7 bases fit TRBD2. This CDR3 is built from 15 residues. The trim removed 2 bases at V and 7 bases at J, leaving 8 bases unmatched. Germline V gene sequence: CDR1 MDHEN, CDR2 SYDVKM. The CDR3 DNA follows: TGTGCCAGCAGTTTACCTACTAGCGATCGGAATGAGCAGTTCTTC. This codes for CASSLPTSDRNEQFF. Full variable domain (rest looked up from reference TRBV28 and TRBJ2-1): DVKVTQSSRYLVKRTGEKVFLECVQDMDHENMFWYRQDPGLGLRLIYFSYDVKMKEKGDIPEGYSVSREKKERFSLILESASTNQTSMYLCASSLPTSDRNEQFFGPGTRLTVL.

This clonotype was detected ten times or more. The genes are TRBV6-1 and TRBJ1-2; D is uncertain. Looked up from germline, CDR1 is MNHNS and CDR2 is SASEGT. The CDR3 totals 15 residues. The ends were cut back, 2 bases at V and 7 bases at J, with 17 bases in the middle. As DNA, the CDR3 is TGTGCCAGCAGTGAACAGGATCGGTCCAAGGGTGGCTACACCTTC. Its protein product is CASSEQDRSKGGYTF.

This clonotype has at least ten counts. This chain connects TRBV29-1 to TRBJ1-6, with D perhaps matching TRBD1 (6 bases). CDR3 size: 13 residues. Germline CDR1 SQVTM, CDR2 ANQGSEA. Trimming removed 2 bases from V and 7 bases from J, with 9 bases in between. DNA of the CDR3: TGCAGCGTTGAAATCCAGGGGAATTCACCCCTCCACTTT. As protein: CSVEIQGNSPLHF.

This clonotype was seen ten or more times. J is TRBJ2-1 and V is TRBV2; tentatively, D is TRBD2 (6 bases). CDR1 and CDR2 (germline): SNHLY, FYNNEI. With 6 bases removed from V and 6 bases from J, the gap between germline ends came to 21 bases. This CDR3 has 16 residues. The CDR3 reads CASRDKAGLGRNEQFF. CDR3 DNA: TGTGCCAGCAGGGACAAAGCGGGCCTCGGACGCAATGAGCAGTTCTTC.

This clonotype has a count of ten or more. This chain joins TRBV11-2 and TRBJ2-1; D ambiguous. Germline-derived CDR1 and CDR2 are SGHAT and FQNNGV. With 6 bases removed from V and 7 bases from J, the gap between germline ends came to 19 bases. This CDR3 is 15 amino acids long. CDR3: CASRSVWGSWNEQFF. DNA for the CDR3: TGTGCCAGCAGATCGGTCTGGGGTTCATGGAATGAGCAGTTCTTC.